The 8 T cell receptor beta chains below all came from one sample that was sequenced in a study of cytomegalovirus exposure and HLA in healthy donors. Primers: 60 Vbeta forward and 13 Jbeta reverse. Method: immunoSEQ multiplex PCR; TCRdb's copy keeps in-frame clones and lacks some. The sample contains about 140,000 clones, 78% of which appear only once. Sequencing used PBMCs. These receptors were obtained from a female donor in good health and CMV-seronegative.

This sequence joins TRBV5-1 and TRBJ2-1, with 13 nucleotides matching TRBD2. V shed 5 bases, J shed 1 base, and the junction held 9 bases outside the gene matches. This CDR3 has 18 residues. CDR1 and CDR2 (germline): SGHRS, YFSETQ. In DNA form, the CDR3 reads TGCGCCAGCAGGAGGGGACTAGCGGGACAAGGGTCCTACAATGAGCAGTTCTTC. This sequence encodes CASRRGLAGQGSYNEQFF.

The chain uses TRBV19 and TRBJ2-7, with D perhaps matching TRBD1 (6 bases). V was shortened by 3 bases and J by 2 bases, with 8 bases between the two germline ends. Germline CDR1 LNHDA, CDR2 SQIVND (reference sequence). The CDR3 is made up of 13 amino acids. Here the CDR3 DNA reads TGTGCCAGTAGTATGGGGGCACCCTACGAGCAGTACTTC. It yields the protein CASSMGAPYEQYF.

This clone was seen only a few times. The rearrangement joins TRBV5-1 to TRBJ2-3; 9 nucleotides line up with TRBD1. The CDR3 covers 15 residues. Germline loops: CDR1 SGHRS, CDR2 YFSETQ. V shed 0 bases, J shed 7 bases, and the junction held 6 bases outside the gene matches. The CDR3: CASSLDRGLGHTQYF. CDR3 sequence (DNA): TGCGCCAGCAGCTTGGACAGGGGGCTCGGGCATACGCAGTATTTT.

J is TRBJ2-1 and V is TRBV7-8, with 11 bases fitting TRBD2. Germline V lookup: CDR1 SGHVS, CDR2 FQNEAQ. Losses at the gene ends were 0 bases for V and 8 bases for J; bases not matched to a gene: 12. The CDR3 has 18 amino acids. CDR3 region: CASSLAPLAGGPDHEQFF. The CDR3, as DNA: TGTGCCAGCAGCTTAGCTCCGTTAGCGGGAGGGCCAGACCATGAGCAGTTCTTC.

J is TRBJ1-2 and V is TRBV7-9; D not resolved. The length of the CDR3 is 16 residues. Germline CDR1 reads SEHNR; CDR2 reads FQNEAQ (reference sequence). V shed 5 bases and J shed 1 base, with 17 bases lying between them. This CDR3 reads CASSPISAASNYGYTF. CDR3 bases: TGTGCCAGCAGCCCCATTAGCGCGGCGAGTAACTATGGCTACACCTTC.

The rearrangement joins TRBV19 to TRBJ2-2; a possible D gene is TRBD2 (5 bases). This CDR3 region has 14 residues. Germline V gives CDR1 LNHDA, CDR2 SQIVND (reference sequence). Trimming took 2 bases from V and 6 from J, leaving 10 bases between them. Written as DNA, the CDR3 is TGTGCCAGTAGTATAACCGGGCGGGCCGGGGAGCTGTTTTTT. Translated: CASSITGRAGELFF.

The chain is built from TRBV2 and TRBJ1-4; maybe TRBD1 (5 bases). V lost 5 bases, J lost 0 bases, and 10 bases lay in between. CDR1 SNHLY and CDR2 FYNNEI come from the germline V gene. The CDR3 is 15 amino acids. CDR3 nucleotides: TGTGCCAGCAGTCTTGACAGAACAACTAATGAAAAACTGTTTTTT. Protein: CASSLDRTTNEKLFF. Combining the CDR3 with reference TRBV2 and TRBJ1-4 gives the whole variable domain EPEVTQTPSHQVTQMGQEVILRCVPISNHLYFYWYRQILGQKVEFLVSFYNNEISEKSEIFDDQFSVERPDGSNFTLKIRSTKLEDSAMYFCASSLDRTTNEKLFFGSGTQLSVL.

This sequence joins TRBV5-6 and TRBJ1-1, with D possibly matching TRBD1 (5 bases). Per germline, CDR1 SGHDT and CDR2 YYEEEE. V lost 2 bases to trimming and J lost 11 bases, with 19 bases between them. CDR3 length: 14 residues. CDR3 bases: TGTGCCAGCAGCTTCGGTGGGGCTGGGGAGGTTGCTTTCTTT. Protein: CASSFGGAGEVAFF. The full variable domain, rest sourced from reference TRBV5-6 and TRBJ1-1, is DAGVTQSPTHLIKTRGQQVTLRCSPKSGHDTVSWYQQALGQGPQFIFQYYEEEERQRGNFPDRFSGHQFPNYSSELNVNALLLGDSALYLCASSFGGAGEVAFFGQGTRLTVV.